The entry below gives a single T cell receptor (beta chain) sequence along with its context. Its antigen is not known. Regarding donors, all were healthy bone marrow donors. The sample belongs to a study of cytomegalovirus exposure and HLA in healthy donors. General observations from the study: Clonal expansion, a later analysis showed, was greater in HLA-associated TCR beta chains than in equally common others. In a later analysis, the majority of CMV-associated beta chains seemingly showed HLA restriction. When presence/absence was analysed, sequencing depth was taken to be roughly uniform across donors.

The PCR had 60 Vbeta and 13 Jbeta primers. The data were produced by immunoSEQ multiplex PCR, yet TCRdb's version contains in-frame clones alone and is incomplete. The sample has about 110,000 clones, roughly 76% seen once; the top ten hold under 7.5%. Sequencing was performed on PBMCs. The TCR originated in a woman aged 45-59 years in good health and CMV-seropositive.

CDR3 nucleotide sequence: TGTGCCAGCAGCCGGGGGGCCGTTGACTATGGCTACACCTTC. It is translated as CASSRGAVDYGYTF. The genes are TRBV9 and TRBJ1-2, with D tentatively TRBD1 (6 bases). V was trimmed by 4 bases and J by 3 bases, leaving 13 bases between them. The CDR3 runs 14 residues. The germline CDR1 and CDR2 sequences are SGDLS and YYNGEE.